These 4 T cell receptor beta chains came from one sample sequenced in a study of identical twins. TCRdb re-derived calls from the 5' RACE reads in MiXCR, one entry per CDR3 protein. The sample lists hundreds of thousands of distinct CDR3 sequences; roughly an eighth were seen once. The same sample was also studied in work on yellow fever vaccine responses in identical twins.

Sequenced material: PBMCs. The receptors here all came from a woman under 30 in good health.

This clonotype was detected a few times. The chain uses TRBV20-1 and TRBJ2-7, with a weak D call TRBD2 (6 bases). This CDR3 is 13 amino acids long. Germline CDR1 and CDR2: DFQATT and SNEGSKA (reference sequence). The V and J ends lost 7 bases and 2 bases respectively, with 15 bases between them. The chain's CDR3 is CSVGREPPYEQYF. The CDR3 DNA reads as TGCAGTGTAGGCCGGGAGCCCCCCTACGAGCAGTACTTC.

This clonotype was observed at least ten times. The rearrangement uses TRBV20-1 and TRBJ2-7; D ambiguous. From germline, CDR1 is DFQATT and CDR2 SNEGSKA (reference sequence). The V and J ends lost 3 bases and 3 bases respectively, with 9 bases between them. CDR3 length: 12 amino acids. The CDR3 DNA sequence: TGCAGTGCTAGTCGATTGTACTACGAGCAGTACGTC. Residues: CSASRLYYEQYV.

The chain has TRBV5-4 and TRBJ2-1, with D perhaps matching TRBD1 or TRBD2 (5 bases each). Trimming took off 0 bases at V and 6 bases at J, with 10 bases between the two ends. CDR3 length: 14 amino acids. Germline V CDR1 and CDR2: SGHNT, YYREEE (reference sequence). The CDR3 protein is CASSLELGGNEQFF. CDR3 sequence (DNA): TGTGCCAGCAGCTTGGAGCTTGGGGGCAATGAGCAGTTCTTC. Together with reference TRBV5-4 and TRBJ2-1, the CDR3 gives the full variable domain: ETGVTQSPTHLIKTRGQQVTLRCSSQSGHNTVSWYQQALGQGPQFIFQYYREEENGRGNFPPRFSGLQFPNYSSELNVNALELDDSALYLCASSLELGGNEQFFGPGTRLTVL.

This clonotype turned up a few times. V usage is TRBV6-2 or TRBV6-3 and J usage is TRBJ2-7; D is unresolved. This CDR3 has 13 residues. CDR1 and CDR2 (germline): MNHEY, SVGEGT. With 0 bases removed from V and 3 bases from J, the gap between germline ends came to 6 bases. This chain's CDR3 is CASSYSELYEQYV. CDR3 nucleotides: TGTGCCAGCAGTTACTCGGAGCTCTACGAGCAGTACGTC.